This T cell receptor beta chain was obtained from a study of control samples from healthy donors and cancer patients (dated by TCRdb to 2018 to 2020). This clone was seen once. The antigen it binds to is not known. No base quality values were provided; no much bigger clone lies one nucleotide off. Libraries were constructed by the immunoSEQ multiplex PCR assay. TCRdb provides this immuneACCESS table in a form limited to in-frame rearrangements. Some clones are lacking; in checked studies, under half of them reflect an unresolved V gene, and why the rest are absent is not known. The sample has around 85,000 clones on record, about 88% of them singletons. The ten largest clones represent 7.6% of the sample. CDR1 LNHDA and CDR2 SQIVND are derived from the germline V gene (reference sequence). Cut back by 1 base and 8 bases, the V and J ends lie 12 bases apart. The cysteine opens and the phenylalanine closes a CDR3 of 13 amino acids. Only CDR3 DNA is held: 39 bases, read in frame from base 1.

Source material: blood. The sequence came from an older woman in good health. The chain employs TRBV19 and TRBJ2-7; the D call could be TRBD1 or TRBD2, with each sharing 5 bases. CDR3 protein: CASSIVIEGKQYF. In nucleotides, the sequence is TGTGCCAGTAGTATAGTGATCGAGGGGAAGCAGTACTTC.